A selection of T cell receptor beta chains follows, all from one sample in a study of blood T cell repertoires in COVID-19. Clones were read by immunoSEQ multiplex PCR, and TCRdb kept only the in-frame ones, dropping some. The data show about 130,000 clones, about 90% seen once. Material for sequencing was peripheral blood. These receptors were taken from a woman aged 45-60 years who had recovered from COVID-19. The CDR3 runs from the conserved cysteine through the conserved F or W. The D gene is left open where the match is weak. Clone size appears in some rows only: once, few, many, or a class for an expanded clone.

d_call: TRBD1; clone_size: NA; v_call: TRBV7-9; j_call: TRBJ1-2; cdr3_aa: CASSGGTGYGYTF; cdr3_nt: TGTGCCAGCAGCGGAGGGACAGGCTATGGCTACACCTTC
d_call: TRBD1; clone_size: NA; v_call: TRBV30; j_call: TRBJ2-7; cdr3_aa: CASTGQLPYEQYF; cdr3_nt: TGTGCCAGTACGGGACAGCTTCCCTACGAGCAGTACTTC
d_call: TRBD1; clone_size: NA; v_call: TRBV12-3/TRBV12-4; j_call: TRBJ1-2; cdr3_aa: CASRPGTGRGYTF; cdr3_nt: TGTGCCAGCAGACCTGGGACAGGGAGAGGCTACACCTTC
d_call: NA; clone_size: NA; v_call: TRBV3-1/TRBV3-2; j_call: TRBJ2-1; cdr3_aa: CASSQTSGLKQFF; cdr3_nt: TGTGCCAGCAGCCAGACTTCAGGACTAAAGCAGTTCTTC
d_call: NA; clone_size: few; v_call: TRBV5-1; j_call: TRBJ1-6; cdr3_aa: CASSLGGSYNSPLHF; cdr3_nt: TGCGCCAGCAGCTTGGGCGGCTCCTATAATTCACCCCTCCACTTT
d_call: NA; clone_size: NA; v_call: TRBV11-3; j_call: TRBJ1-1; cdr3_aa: CASSQNTEAFF; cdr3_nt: TGTGCCAGCAGCCAAAACACTGAAGCTTTCTTT
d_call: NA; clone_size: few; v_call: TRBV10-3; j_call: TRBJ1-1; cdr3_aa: CAISGALGTEAFF; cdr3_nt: TGTGCCATCAGTGGGGCACTCGGCACTGAAGCTTTCTTT
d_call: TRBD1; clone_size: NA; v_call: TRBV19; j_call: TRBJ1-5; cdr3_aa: CASSEGQGRNQPQHF; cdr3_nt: TGTGCCAGTAGTGAGGGACAGGGGAGAAATCAGCCCCAGCATTTT
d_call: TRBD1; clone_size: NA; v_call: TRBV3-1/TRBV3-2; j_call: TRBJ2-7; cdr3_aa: CASSRSGQAKHEQYF; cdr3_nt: TGTGCCAGCAGCCGCTCGGGACAGGCTAAACACGAGCAGTACTTC
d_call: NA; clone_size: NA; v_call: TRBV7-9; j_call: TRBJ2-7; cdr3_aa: CASSPTGTYSYEQYF; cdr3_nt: TGTGCCAGCAGTCCAACCGGGACTTACTCCTACGAGCAGTACTTC
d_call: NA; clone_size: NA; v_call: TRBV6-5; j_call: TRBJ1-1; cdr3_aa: CASRIRGRNTEAFF; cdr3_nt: TGTGCCAGCAGGATTCGGGGAAGGAACACTGAAGCTTTCTTT
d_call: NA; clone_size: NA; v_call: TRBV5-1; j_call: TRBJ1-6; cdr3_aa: CASSLEAGGGSPLHF; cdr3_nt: TGCGCCAGCAGCTTGGAAGCAGGCGGAGGGTCACCCCTCCACTTT
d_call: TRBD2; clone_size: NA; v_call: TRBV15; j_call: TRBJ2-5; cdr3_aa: CATSRAAGRVQETQYF; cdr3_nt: TGTGCCACCAGCAGAGCAGCAGGGAGGGTGCAAGAGACCCAGTACTTC
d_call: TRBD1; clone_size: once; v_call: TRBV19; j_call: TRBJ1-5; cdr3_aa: CASRGQAARPQHF; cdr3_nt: TGTGCCAGTAGAGGACAGGCCGCACGGCCCCAGCATTTT
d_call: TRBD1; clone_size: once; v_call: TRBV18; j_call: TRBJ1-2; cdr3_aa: CASSHAGTGNGYTF; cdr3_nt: TGTGCCAGCTCACACGCCGGGACAGGGAATGGCTACACCTTC
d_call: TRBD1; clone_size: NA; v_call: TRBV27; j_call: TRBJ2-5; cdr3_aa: CASSPTPPGTGREEYF; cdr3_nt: TGTGCCAGCAGTCCTACCCCCCCGGGGACAGGGCGTGAGGAGTACTTC
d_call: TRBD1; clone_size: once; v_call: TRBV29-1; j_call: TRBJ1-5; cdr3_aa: CSVISGTGGLQPQHF; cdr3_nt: TGCAGCGTGATTTCCGGGACAGGGGGCCTTCAGCCCCAGCATTTT
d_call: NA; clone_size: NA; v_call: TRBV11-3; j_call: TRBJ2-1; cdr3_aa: CASSLDGQGSRNEQFF; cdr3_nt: TGTGCCAGCAGCTTAGATGGGCAGGGGTCAAGGAATGAGCAGTTCTTC